These 16 T cell receptor beta chains share one sample of origin, sequenced in a study of regulatory T cells in long-lasting Graves disease. With iRepertoire HTBI primers and Arm-PCR of CDR3 regions, TCR beta libraries were built. A single record per CDR3 protein comes from TCRdb applying MiXCR to the multiplex PCR reads. Of hundreds of thousands of distinct CDR3 sequences detected, around 15% appear once; the ten largest clones hold about 32%. As to time point: newly diagnosed GD, antithyroid drugs for less than 3 months. The authors made the TCR library using RNA they extracted from PBMCs. The same sample was also used in a study of T cells in Graves' hyperthyroidism and ophthalmopathy.

The material sequenced was peripheral blood mononuclear cells (PBMCs), taken at new diagnosis, from a patient treated with antithyroid drugs. Receptors were obtained from a man aged 35-49 years with Graves disease.

In its sample, this clonotype was seen many times. The V gene is TRBV28, the J gene TRBJ2-1; a possible D gene is TRBD2 (5 bases). Germline V gene sequence: CDR1 MDHEN, CDR2 SYDVKM. V dropped 6 bases and J dropped 0 bases, with 15 bases sitting between them. This CDR3 spans 16 amino acids. The CDR3 spells CASSPQLGSSYNEQFF. The CDR3 bases are TGTGCCAGCAGCCCACAACTAGGAAGCTCCTACAATGAGCAGTTCTTC.

The genes are TRBV5-1 and TRBJ2-1; 14 nucleotides line up with TRBD2. Germline CDR1 SGHRS, CDR2 YFSETQ. The V and J ends lost 3 bases and 5 bases, in that order; junction bases with no gene match: 7. The CDR3 runs 17 residues. The CDR3 is CASSSTSGGALDNEQFF. In DNA, the CDR3 is TGCGCCAGCAGCTCGACTAGCGGGGGGGCTCTCGACAATGAGCAGTTCTTC.

Note on this clonotype: This could be a read error, since a much larger clone is one nucleotide away. The CDR3 is CASSVQQGRTGELFF. The CDR3 nucleotides are TGTGCCAGCAGCGTACAACAGGGTCGGACCGGGGAGCTGTTTTTT. The V and J genes are TRBV7-9 and TRBJ2-2; possible D gene TRBD1, 6 bases. This CDR3 is 15 amino acids long. Trimming pared 5 bases from V and 5 bases from J, leaving 15 bases between. Germline values: CDR1 SEHNR, CDR2 FQNEAQ (reference sequence).

This clonotype was seen many times. This chain joins TRBV28 and TRBJ1-3; no clear D gene. The V gene's germline CDR1 is MDHEN and CDR2 SYDVKM. V dropped 8 bases and J dropped 0 bases, with 14 bases sitting between them. The CDR3 is made up of 15 amino acids. The CDR3 DNA reads as TGTGCCAGCGTTGCCAGGCCAAGCTCTGGAAACACCATATATTTT. Translation gives CASVARPSSGNTIYF.

CDR3 DNA sequence: TGTGCCAGCAGCCACCTGAGACTAGGGAGGGTGGGGGAGCAGTACTTC. Encoded protein: CASSHLRLGRVGEQYF. The gene calls are TRBV14 and TRBJ2-7, with 7 nucleotides matching TRBD2. The CDR3 loop spans 16 amino acids. Germline assignment: CDR1 SGHDN and CDR2 FVKESK. The J segment lost 7 bases and the V segment lost 3 bases, leaving 15 bases of the junction unmatched.

V and J are TRBV4-1 and TRBJ2-7; no definite D call. The V gene lost 4 bases and the J gene lost 0 bases, with 13 bases spanning the gap. CDR1 is MGHRA, CDR2 YSYEKL, per germline. The CDR3 runs to 15 residues. CDR3 nucleotide sequence: TGCGCCAGCAGCCCAAGACTGGAGAGCTCCTACGAGCAGTACTTC. This sequence encodes CASSPRLESSYEQYF.

This clonotype was detected only a few times. The CDR3 DNA sequence: TGTGCCAGTACTATCCGAGGGGCTGGTGGGGCCAACGTCCTGACTTTC. As protein: CASTIRGAGGANVLTF. V and J are TRBV19 and TRBJ2-6, with D possibly called TRBD1 or TRBD2 (5 bases each). The CDR3 runs to 16 residues. V lost 7 bases and J lost 3, with 16 bases in between. Germline CDR1 is LNHDA and CDR2 is SQIVND (reference sequence).

This clonotype has a single count. A read error is possible here, since a much larger clone lies one base away. This sequence joins TRBV12-3 or TRBV12-4 and TRBJ1-6; maybe TRBD1 (5 bases). The CDR3 is 13 amino acids. Written as DNA, the CDR3 is TGTGCCACCAGTTCTGCAGGGATCCCACCCCTCCACTTT. Protein sequence: CATSSAGIPPLHF.

Only a few counts were recorded for this clonotype. This chain uses TRBV3-1 with TRBJ2-4; D gene ambiguous. Trimming shortened V by 4 bases and J by 3 bases, and 19 bases separated the two germline ends. Per germline, CDR1 LGHDT and CDR2 YNNKEL (reference sequence). The CDR3 runs to 17 residues. CDR3 nucleotides: TGTGCCAGCAGCCCCCAAGGTAGCCTCTTTGTCAAAAACATTCAGTACTTC. It translates to CASSPQGSLFVKNIQYF.

This clonotype was seen only a few times. The rearrangement joins TRBV29-1 to TRBJ1-1; a weak D match, TRBD1 (5 bases). The V gene lost 6 bases and the J gene lost 6 bases, with 14 bases spanning the gap. The CDR3 loop spans 12 amino acids. The germline CDR1 and CDR2 sequences are SQVTM and ANQGSEA. The CDR3 loop reads CSVGVGESEAFF. As DNA, the CDR3 is TGCAGCGTGGGGGTAGGGGAGTCTGAAGCTTTCTTT. Supplemented by reference TRBV29-1 and TRBJ1-1, the full variable domain reads SAVISQKPSRDICQRGTSLTIQCQVDSQVTMMFWYRQQPGQSLTLIATANQGSEATYESGFVIDKFPISRPNLTFSTLTVSNMSPEDSSIYLCSVGVGESEAFFGQGTRLTVV.

This clonotype was observed many times. The chain combines TRBV2 with TRBJ2-7; TRBD1 might be the D (7 bases). Germline V gene lookup returns CDR1 SNHLY and CDR2 FYNNEI. This CDR3 comprises 11 residues. V lost 11 bases to trimming and J lost 2 bases, with 10 bases between them. In DNA form, the CDR3 reads TGTGCCGGCGGGACAGCCTACGAGCAGTACTTC. Amino acids: CAGGTAYEQYF. Complete variable domain (other parts from reference TRBV2 and TRBJ2-7): EPEVTQTPSHQVTQMGQEVILRCVPISNHLYFYWYRQILGQKVEFLVSFYNNEISEKSEIFDDQFSVERPDGSNFTLKIRSTKLEDSAMYFCAGGTAYEQYFGPGTRLTVT.

Many counts were recorded for this clonotype. The gene calls are TRBV5-1 and TRBJ1-2; D unresolved. CDR3 size: 12 residues. Germline assignment: CDR1 SGHRS and CDR2 YFSETQ. Trimming stripped 0 bases from V and 5 bases from J, with 5 bases between. The DNA of the CDR3 is TGCGCCAGCAGCTTGGAGAAATATGGCTACACCTTC. Amino acid sequence: CASSLEKYGYTF. Using reference TRBV5-1 and TRBJ1-2 for the parts outside the CDR3, the full variable domain is KAGVTQTPRYLIKTRGQQVTLSCSPISGHRSVSWYQQTPGQGLQFLFEYFSETQRNKGNFPGRFSGRQFSNSRSEMNVSTLELGDSALYLCASSLEKYGYTFGSGTRLTVV.

This clonotype was counted only a few times. V gene TRBV20-1 combines with J gene TRBJ2-1; D remains ambiguous. Trimming cost V 3 bases and J 6 bases, with 15 bases left between them. Germline values: CDR1 DFQATT, CDR2 SNEGSKA (reference sequence). This CDR3 has 14 amino acids. The CDR3 DNA follows: TGCAGTGCTAGCCCCCCGATCGAAAGCAATGAGCAGTTCTTC. Its protein is CSASPPIESNEQFF.

The rearrangement links TRBV20-1 to TRBJ1-3; D might be TRBD1 (6 bases). V gave up 3 bases and J gave up 0 bases, with 9 bases separating them. Germline V gives CDR1 DFQATT, CDR2 SNEGSKA (reference sequence). The CDR3 totals 14 residues. CDR3 sequence: CSARDSSSGNTIYF. CDR3 nucleotide sequence: TGCAGTGCTAGGGACAGCAGCTCTGGAAACACCATATATTTT.

V usage is TRBV7-9 and J usage is TRBJ2-2; D gene uncertain. Germline assignment: CDR1 SEHNR and CDR2 FQNEAQ (reference sequence). V dropped 3 bases and J dropped 16 bases, with 18 bases sitting between them. This CDR3 is 13 amino acids long. CDR3 amino acids: CASSFSGAPDTFF. The DNA of the CDR3 is TGTGCCAGCAGCTTTTCGGGTGCCCCCGACACGTTTTTT.

This rearrangement joins TRBV5-5 to TRBJ2-5; the match to TRBD1 covers 10 bases. Germline CDR1 and CDR2: SGHKS and YYEKEE (reference sequence). The CDR3 runs 13 residues. The V segment lost 3 bases and the J segment 9 bases; nucleotides outside the gene matches: 5. CDR3 in DNA: TGTGCCAGCAGCTACCCGGACAGGGGGGCCCAGTACTTC. Translating gives CASSYPDRGAQYF.